This TCR beta chain was profiled in a study of blood T cells in healthy people across ages. Whole-study findings and limits: Both higher diversity and more naive CD4+ cells marked long-lived donors when set against aged donors. The study found TCR beta diversity correlated strongly with naive T cell percentage.

Losses at the gene ends were 0 bases for V and 9 bases for J; bases not matched to a gene: 6. From germline, CDR1 is SQVTM and CDR2 ANQGSEA. The CDR3 spans 14 residues. Comment on this clonotype: Antigen: not known.

A J-beta primer mix and a sample-barcoded 5' primer were used in a second PCR of roughly 6 to 11 cycles. TCRdb reprocessed the 5' RACE reads with MiXCR, giving one entry per CDR3 protein. In the table there are 1.2 million to 1.5 million distinct CDR3 sequences, 59% of which are singletons. This TCR was recovered from a man between 18 and 29 years old in good health. Specimen: blood. This chain links TRBV29-1 with TRBJ2-1, with 9 bases identical to TRBD1. The CDR3 loop reads CSVEDPTGGREQFF. In nucleotides, the CDR3 is TGCAGCGTTGAAGATCCGACAGGGGGGCGTGAGCAGTTCTTC.